The 11 T cell receptor beta chains below come from one sample, sequenced in a study of blood T cell repertoires in COVID-19. Clones were read by immunoSEQ multiplex PCR, and TCRdb kept only the in-frame ones, dropping some. The table includes 150,000 or so clones, just under 85% detected once. Material for sequencing was peripheral blood. The source of these receptors is a woman over 75 with acute or convalescent COVID-19.

V and J are TRBV19 and TRBJ2-5; the match to TRBD2 covers 8 bases. CDR3 size: 17 residues. Per the germline V gene, CDR1 is LNHDA and CDR2 is SQIVND (reference sequence). With V trimmed by 2 bases and J by 5 bases, 13 bases remained unmatched. CDR3 residues: CASSIRPGGRARETQYF. CDR3 DNA: TGTGCCAGTAGTATACGCCCGGGAGGGCGCGCGAGGGAGACCCAGTACTTC.

This clone came up once. The chain combines TRBV5-1 with TRBJ2-4; D is uncertain. The CDR3 contains 14 residues. Germline CDR1 and CDR2: SGHRS and YFSETQ. The V gene lost 1 base and the J gene lost 4 bases, with 9 bases spanning the gap. CDR3 sequence: CASSLTLGKNIQYF. The CDR3 nucleotides read TGCGCCAGCAGCTTGACCCTAGGAAAAAACATTCAGTACTTC.

This clone appeared a single time. V is TRBV10-1 and J is TRBJ2-1, with 7 bases matching TRBD2. With 8 bases clipped from V and 0 bases from J, the junction kept 10 bases outside the gene matches. This CDR3 contains 16 residues. Germline lookup yields CDR1 WNHNN and CDR2 SYGVQD (reference sequence). In DNA, the CDR3 is TGCGCCAGCCCTGACACCGGGACTAACTCCTACAATGAGCAGTTCTTC. Translated: CASPDTGTNSYNEQFF.

The chain is built from TRBV4-1 and TRBJ2-1; 8 nucleotides match TRBD2. Trimming cost V 4 bases and J 2 bases; bases outside gene matches: 16. Germline assignment: CDR1 MGHRA and CDR2 YSYEKL. This CDR3 has 19 residues. The CDR3 region is CASSPRGSGVGRAYNEQFF. The CDR3 DNA is TGCGCCAGCAGCCCCAGAGGGTCGGGTGTCGGGAGGGCCTACAATGAGCAGTTCTTC.

V usage is TRBV29-1 and J usage is TRBJ1-5, with a tentative D call TRBD1 (5 bases). Trimming stripped 4 bases from V and 3 bases from J, with 7 bases between. CDR1 is SQVTM, CDR2 ANQGSEA, per germline. The CDR3 sequence is 12 residues long. The CDR3 sequence is CSVGQINQPQHF. In DNA form, the CDR3 reads TGCAGCGTTGGACAGATCAATCAGCCCCAGCATTTT. The full variable domain, its missing parts supplied by reference TRBV29-1 and TRBJ1-5, is SAVISQKPSRDICQRGTSLTIQCQVDSQVTMMFWYRQQPGQSLTLIATANQGSEATYESGFVIDKFPISRPNLTFSTLTVSNMSPEDSSIYLCSVGQINQPQHFGDGTRLSIL.

This chain uses TRBV18 with TRBJ1-1; tentatively, D is TRBD1 (6 bases). Per the germline V gene, CDR1 is KGHSH and CDR2 is LQKENI. V lost 4 bases to trimming and J lost 5 bases, with 17 bases between them. The CDR3 totals 15 residues. CDR3 in DNA: TGTGCCAGCTCACAAGCGACAGGAGCCCGGACTGAAGCTTTCTTT. Its translation: CASSQATGARTEAFF.

This chain links TRBV5-1 with TRBJ1-1, with no clear D. Germline V gene lookup returns CDR1 SGHRS and CDR2 YFSETQ. This CDR3 has 16 amino acids. Trimming left V 5 bases short and J 1 base short, with 18 bases between. CDR3: CASRRNQALRNTEAFF. Written as DNA, the CDR3 is TGCGCCAGCAGGCGTAATCAGGCCCTGAGGAACACTGAAGCTTTCTTT. Full variable domain (rest looked up from reference TRBV5-1 and TRBJ1-1): KAGVTQTPRYLIKTRGQQVTLSCSPISGHRSVSWYQQTPGQGLQFLFEYFSETQRNKGNFPGRFSGRQFSNSRSEMNVSTLELGDSALYLCASRRNQALRNTEAFFGQGTRLTVV.

The CDR3 DNA follows: TGTGCCAGCAGCTTAAGCGGACAAGAGACCCAGTACTTC. Amino acid sequence: CASSLSGQETQYF. The genes are TRBV5-4 and TRBJ2-5; tentatively, D is TRBD2 (5 bases). CDR3 length: 13 amino acids. Germline lookup yields CDR1 SGHNT and CDR2 YYREEE (reference sequence). Trimming removed 2 bases at V and 2 bases at J, with 7 bases between.

The V call is TRBV18, the J call TRBJ2-1, with 11 bases fitting TRBD2. This CDR3 is built from 13 residues. Trimming took 5 bases from V and 6 from J; bases not matched to a gene: 0. Germline V gene data show CDR1 as KGHSH and CDR2 as LQKENI. CDR3 nucleotide sequence: TGTGCCAGCTCAACTAGCGGGAGCAATGAGCAGTTCTTC. Translated: CASSTSGSNEQFF.

The V gene is TRBV7-7, the J gene TRBJ2-1; D might be TRBD2 (7 bases). Germline V gene lookup returns CDR1 SSHAT and CDR2 FNYEAQ (reference sequence). CDR3 length: 14 amino acids. V was trimmed by 3 bases and J by 4 bases, leaving 10 bases between them. CDR3 protein: CASSFGGPYNEQFF. CDR3 bases: TGTGCCAGCAGCTTCGGGGGGCCATACAATGAGCAGTTCTTC.

This chain uses TRBV7-9 with TRBJ2-7, with 8 positions matching TRBD2. The V gene's germline CDR1 is SEHNR and CDR2 FQNEAQ (reference sequence). The V segment lost 5 bases and the J segment 5 bases; nucleotides outside the gene matches: 11. CDR3 length: 15 residues. The CDR3 DNA reads as TGTGCCAGCAGCCCCACCGGGACTAGTCCTCACGAGCAGTACTTC. Residues: CASSPTGTSPHEQYF.